Listed below are T cell receptor beta chains from one sample, sequenced in a study of blood T cell repertoires in COVID-19. The method was immunoSEQ multiplex PCR; TCRdb's version includes in-frame clones alone and lacks a portion of them. In the table there are just over 150,000 clones, 65% to 90% of which are singletons. Sequenced material: peripheral blood. The receptors stem from a woman in her thirties or forties with COVID-19, enrolled during active disease. Both conserved end residues are part of each CDR3. Each record gives: clone size, V gene, J gene, D gene, CDR3 protein, CDR3 DNA. D genes are given only for firm matches. The size of a clone is reported for some rows only, either as once, few or many, or as a class for expanded clones.

.	TRBV6-5	TRBJ1-1	TRBD1	CASRRQGHTEAFF	TGTGCCAGCAGGCGACAGGGGCACACTGAAGCTTTCTTT
.	TRBV5-4	TRBJ1-6	.	CASSLDGLNYNSPLHF	TGTGCCAGCAGCTTGGACGGACTGAACTATAATTCACCCCTCCACTTT
.	TRBV10-1	TRBJ2-1	TRBD1	CASSTGDAYNEQFF	TGCGCCAGCAGTACAGGGGACGCCTACAATGAGCAGTTCTTC
.	TRBV2	TRBJ2-1	.	CASSWGDQGYEQFF	TGTGCCAGCAGTTGGGGGGATCAGGGCTATGAGCAGTTCTTC
.	TRBV7-9	TRBJ2-1	.	CASSPAGEGASRDEQFF	TGTGCCAGCAGCCCAGCGGGAGAGGGGGCGAGTAGAGATGAGCAGTTCTTC
.	TRBV9	TRBJ1-1	.	CASSVLENLNTEAFF	TGTGCCAGCAGCGTACTAGAAAATCTAAACACTGAAGCTTTCTTT
.	TRBV12-3/TRBV12-4	TRBJ1-2	.	CASSFSLGNGYTF	TGTGCCAGCAGTTTCTCACTCGGGAACGGCTACACCTTC
.	TRBV11-2	TRBJ2-1	.	CASSPYRTATSNEQFF	TGTGCCAGCAGCCCATACCGGACAGCGACCTCCAATGAGCAGTTCTTC
once	TRBV7-8	TRBJ2-1	.	CASSPSGGVNNEQFF	TGTGCCAGCAGCCCGTCGGGCGGGGTCAACAATGAGCAGTTCTTC
.	TRBV5-1	TRBJ1-3	TRBD1	CASSPDRVDTIYF	TGCGCCAGCAGCCCCGACAGGGTGGACACCATATATTTT
.	TRBV4-1	TRBJ2-7	.	CASRSFPETYEQYF	TGCGCCAGCAGGTCGTTTCCCGAGACCTACGAGCAGTACTTC
.	TRBV7-9	TRBJ2-7	.	CASSQGGGGSYEQYF	TGTGCCAGCAGCCAGGGGGGAGGCGGCTCCTACGAGCAGTACTTC
.	TRBV12-3/TRBV12-4	TRBJ1-1	TRBD1	CASSYGTGAAFF	TGTGCCAGCAGTTACGGGACAGGGGCGGCTTTCTTT
.	TRBV28	TRBJ2-7	TRBD2	CASSPTSGSGREQYF	TGTGCCAGCAGCCCTACTAGCGGGAGTGGTCGCGAGCAGTACTTC
.	TRBV7-6	TRBJ1-3	TRBD1	CASSVGTASGNTIYF	TGTGCCAGCAGCGTCGGGACAGCCTCTGGAAACACCATATATTTT